This paragraph reports one TCR beta chain. The data belong to a study of T cells in Graves' hyperthyroidism and ophthalmopathy. The CDR3 loop spans 18 amino acids. Germline V gene lookup returns CDR1 SNHLY and CDR2 FYNNEI. The trim removed 4 bases at V and 0 bases at J, leaving 6 bases unmatched. What was amplified from RNA transcripts were TCR beta CDR3 regions. With the HTBI primer set, the TCR CDR3 went through a first round of RT-PCR. TCRdb processed the multiplex PCR reads anew with MiXCR; each CDR3 protein has one entry. The sample contains under 350,000 distinct CDR3 sequences, over 15% of which appear only once.

The sample was blood. The TCR was taken from a woman aged 45-65 years with Graves' hyperthyroidism. The chain recombines TRBV2 with TRBJ2-2, with TRBD2 identical over 12 bases. The CDR3 DNA sequence: TGTGCCAGCAGTGGGCTGACTAGCGGGGGACCGAACACCGGGGAGCTGTTTTTT. As protein: CASSGLTSGGPNTGELFF.